This T cell receptor (beta chain) was sequenced during a study of blood T cell repertoires in COVID-19. For the study at large: In each case, the material was cDNA or gDNA derived from T cells, B-cell-depleted T cells, or PBMCs.

The ends were cut back, 5 bases at V and 6 bases at J, with 16 bases in the middle. The CDR3 covers 15 residues. Germline-derived CDR1 and CDR2 are SEHNR and FQNEAQ (reference sequence). Sequencing was performed with immunoSEQ multiplex PCR; in TCRdb, only in-frame clones are kept and a portion is missing. Among over 300,000 clones listed, approximately 87% were seen once. Across roughly 25 US areas, participants ranged in age from roughly 18 to 95 years. Cohorts were determined from participant-reported clinical history. The origin of this receptor is a woman aged 25 to 39 with acute COVID-19. The sequencing input was PBMCs or T cells enriched from blood (not recorded which). The chain is built from TRBV7-9 and TRBJ1-4; unclear D gene. CDR3 protein: CASSPHMSDHEKLFF. DNA of the CDR3: TGTGCCAGCAGCCCTCACATGTCCGATCATGAAAAACTGTTTTTT.